This TCR beta chain was profiled in a study of shared clonotypes between healthy human individuals. Recent vaccinations or acute infections were absent in the healthy HIV-negative adult donors. Investigators spread the genomic DNA of each subset evenly over several immunoSEQ plates. Using 200 ng DNA, about 30,000 T cell genomes, the sorted-subset replicate PCRs were run. Assay: immunoSEQ multiplex PCR; the TCRdb copy retains only in-frame clones and omits some. The data show about 770,000 clones, 55% to 75% seen once. This CDR3 has 16 residues. The V gene lost 1 base and the J gene lost 0 bases, with 10 bases spanning the gap. Germline CDR1 SGHTA, CDR2 FQGNSA.

The clonotype originates from a young woman in good health. The chain recombines TRBV7-2 with TRBJ1-3; D unclear. Sequencing was done on a sample of memory CD4+ T cells sorted from blood. Subset of the sample: CD45RA-negative fraction. The CDR3 region is CASSLESPISGNTIYF. For the CDR3, the DNA is TGTGCCAGCAGCTTAGAAAGCCCTATCTCTGGAAACACCATATATTTT.